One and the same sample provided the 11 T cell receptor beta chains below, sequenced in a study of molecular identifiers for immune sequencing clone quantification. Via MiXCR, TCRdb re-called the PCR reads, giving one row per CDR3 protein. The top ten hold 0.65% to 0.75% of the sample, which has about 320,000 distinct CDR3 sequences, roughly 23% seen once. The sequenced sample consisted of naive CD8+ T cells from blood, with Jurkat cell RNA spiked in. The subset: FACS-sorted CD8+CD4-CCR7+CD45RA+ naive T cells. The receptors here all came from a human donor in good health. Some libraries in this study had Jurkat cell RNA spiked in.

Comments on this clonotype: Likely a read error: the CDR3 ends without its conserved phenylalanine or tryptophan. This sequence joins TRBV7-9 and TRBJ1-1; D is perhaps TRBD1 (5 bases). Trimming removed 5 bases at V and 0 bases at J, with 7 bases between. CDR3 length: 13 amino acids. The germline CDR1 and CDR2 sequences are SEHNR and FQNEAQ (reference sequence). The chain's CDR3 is CASSLDMNTEAFL. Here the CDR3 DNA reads TGTGCCAGCAGCCTGGACATGAACACTGAAGCTTTCCTT.

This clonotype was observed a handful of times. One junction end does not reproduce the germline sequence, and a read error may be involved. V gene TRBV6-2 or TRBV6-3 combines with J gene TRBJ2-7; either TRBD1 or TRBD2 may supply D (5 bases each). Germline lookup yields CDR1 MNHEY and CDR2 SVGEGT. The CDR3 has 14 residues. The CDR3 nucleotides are TGTGCCAGCAGTTACGGCCAGGGAGTCTACGGGCAGTACTTC. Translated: CASSYGQGVYGQYF.

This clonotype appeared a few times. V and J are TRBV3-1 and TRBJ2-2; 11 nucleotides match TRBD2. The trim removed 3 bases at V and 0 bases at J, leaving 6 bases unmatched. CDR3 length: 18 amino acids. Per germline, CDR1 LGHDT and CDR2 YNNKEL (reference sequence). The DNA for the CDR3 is TGTGCCAGCAGCCATCAAGGGGGACTAGCGGCGAACACCGGGGAGCTGTTTTTT. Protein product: CASSHQGGLAANTGELFF. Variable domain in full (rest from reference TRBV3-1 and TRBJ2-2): DTAVSQTPKYLVTQMGNDKSIKCEQNLGHDTMYWYKQDSKKFLKIMFSYNNKELIINETVPNRFSPKSPDKAHLNLHINSLELGDSAVYFCASSHQGGLAANTGELFFGEGSRLTVL.

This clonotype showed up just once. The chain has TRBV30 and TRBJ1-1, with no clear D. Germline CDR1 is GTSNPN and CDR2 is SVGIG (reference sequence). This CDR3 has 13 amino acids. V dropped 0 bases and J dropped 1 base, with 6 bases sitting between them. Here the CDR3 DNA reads TGTGCCTGGAGTGTACGTAGGAACACTGAAGCTTTCTTT. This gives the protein CAWSVRRNTEAFF.

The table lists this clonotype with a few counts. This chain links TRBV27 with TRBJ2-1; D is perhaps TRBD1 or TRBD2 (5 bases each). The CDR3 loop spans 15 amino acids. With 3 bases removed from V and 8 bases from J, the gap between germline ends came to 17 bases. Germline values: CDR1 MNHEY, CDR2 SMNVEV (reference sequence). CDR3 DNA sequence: TGTGCCAGCAGTTTTGTCGGGGCCATCAATGATGAGCAGTTCTTC. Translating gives CASSFVGAINDEQFF.

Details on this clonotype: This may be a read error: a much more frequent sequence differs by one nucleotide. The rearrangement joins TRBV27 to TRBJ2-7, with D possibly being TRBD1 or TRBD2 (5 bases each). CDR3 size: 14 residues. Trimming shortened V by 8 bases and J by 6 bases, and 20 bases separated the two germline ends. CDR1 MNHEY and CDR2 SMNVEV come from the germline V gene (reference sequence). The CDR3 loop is CASGPGTRPLEQYF. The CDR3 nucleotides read TGTGCCAGCGGACCCGGGACCCGACCCCTCGAGCAGTACTTC.

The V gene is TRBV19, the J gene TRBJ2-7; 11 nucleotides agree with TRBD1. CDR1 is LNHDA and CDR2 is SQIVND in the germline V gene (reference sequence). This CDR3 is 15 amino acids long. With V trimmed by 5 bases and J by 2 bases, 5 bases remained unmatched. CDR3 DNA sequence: TGTGCCAGTAGTCCAGGACAGGGGGCCCCCTACGAGCAGTACTTC. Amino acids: CASSPGQGAPYEQYF.

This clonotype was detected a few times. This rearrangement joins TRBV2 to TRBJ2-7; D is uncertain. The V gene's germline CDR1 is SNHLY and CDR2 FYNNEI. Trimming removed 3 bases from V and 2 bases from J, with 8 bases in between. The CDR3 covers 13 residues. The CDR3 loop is CASSDARTYEQYF. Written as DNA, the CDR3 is TGTGCCAGCAGTGACGCGAGGACCTACGAGCAGTACTTC.

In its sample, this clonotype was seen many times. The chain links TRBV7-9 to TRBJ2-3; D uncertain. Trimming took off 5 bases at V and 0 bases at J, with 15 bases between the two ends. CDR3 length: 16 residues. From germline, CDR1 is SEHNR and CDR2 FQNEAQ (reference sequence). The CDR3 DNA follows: TGTGCCAGCAGCATCGATGCGGCGGTTAGCACAGATACGCAGTATTTT. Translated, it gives CASSIDAAVSTDTQYF. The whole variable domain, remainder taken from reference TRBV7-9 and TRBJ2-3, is DTGVSQNPRHKITKRGQNVTFRCDPISEHNRLYWYRQTLGQGPEFLTYFQNEAQLEKSRLLSDRFSAERPKGSFSTLEIQRTEQGDSAMYLCASSIDAAVSTDTQYFGPGTRLTVL.

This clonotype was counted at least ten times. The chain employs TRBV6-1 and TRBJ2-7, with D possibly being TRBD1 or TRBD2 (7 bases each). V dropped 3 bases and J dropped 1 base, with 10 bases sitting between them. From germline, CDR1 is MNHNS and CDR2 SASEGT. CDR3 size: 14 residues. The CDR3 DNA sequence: TGTGCCAGCAGTGACAGGGGGGGTTCCTACGAGCAGTACTTC. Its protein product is CASSDRGGSYEQYF.

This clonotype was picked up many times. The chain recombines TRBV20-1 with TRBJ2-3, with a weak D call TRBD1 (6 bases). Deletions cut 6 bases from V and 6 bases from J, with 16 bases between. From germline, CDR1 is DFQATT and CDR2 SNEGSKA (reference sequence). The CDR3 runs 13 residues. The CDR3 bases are TGCAGTGCGCTTACAGGGATCGCCGATACGCAGTATTTT. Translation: CSALTGIADTQYF.